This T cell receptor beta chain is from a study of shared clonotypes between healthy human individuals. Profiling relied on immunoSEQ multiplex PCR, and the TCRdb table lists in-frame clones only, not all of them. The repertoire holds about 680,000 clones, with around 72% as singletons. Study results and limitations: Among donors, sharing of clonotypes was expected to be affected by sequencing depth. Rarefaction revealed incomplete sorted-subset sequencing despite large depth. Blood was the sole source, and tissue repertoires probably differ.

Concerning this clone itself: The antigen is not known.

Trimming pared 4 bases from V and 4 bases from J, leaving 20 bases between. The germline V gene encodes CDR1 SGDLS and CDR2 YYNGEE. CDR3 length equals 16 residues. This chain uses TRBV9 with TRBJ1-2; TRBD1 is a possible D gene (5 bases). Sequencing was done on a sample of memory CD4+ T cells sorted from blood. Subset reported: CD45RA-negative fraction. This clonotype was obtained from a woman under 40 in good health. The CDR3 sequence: CASSTRSGRTAYGYTF. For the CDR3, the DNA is TGTGCCAGCAGCACGCGCTCAGGGAGAACGGCCTATGGCTACACCTTC.